The present T cell receptor beta chain was sequenced within a study of blood T cell repertoires in COVID-19. Overall study context: Sources were T cells, B-cell-depleted T cells, or PBMCs; the material itself was cDNA or gDNA.

In the original processing: Estimates of nucleated cell counts were drawn from the amplification of reference gene primers. The method was immunoSEQ multiplex PCR; TCRdb's version includes in-frame clones alone and lacks a portion of them. V and J calls and clone size come straight from that table; D and trimming were deduced from the DNA. This table has roughly 150,000 clones, 80% appearing once. Losses at the gene ends were 4 bases for V and 5 bases for J; bases not matched to a gene: 10. CDR3 length equals 15 residues. Germline CDR1 SGHNT, CDR2 YYREEE (reference sequence). Material: peripheral blood. J is TRBJ2-7 and V is TRBV5-4; 9 bases map to TRBD1. The receptor was isolated from a man in his 60s with acute or convalescent COVID-19. The CDR3 here is CASSLQLTGGNEQYF. The CDR3 nucleotides are TGTGCCAGCAGCCTCCAGTTGACAGGGGGGAACGAGCAGTACTTC.